This entry concerns a single TCR beta chain. The data are from a study of blood T cell repertoires in COVID-19. Looking at the study overall: Material from acute and convalescent COVID-19 was sourced from the United States, Italy and Spain. PBMCs, B-cell-depleted T cells, or T cells were the source of the cDNA or gDNA that made up the material.

Authors' analysis steps: Researchers report that nucleated cell counts were estimated from reference gene primer amplification. The protocol was immunoSEQ multiplex PCR, while the TCRdb copy is restricted to in-frame clones and leaves out a portion. The V and J calls and clone size are taken from that table; D and trimming were inferred from the DNA. The sample comprises about 42,000 clones, 90% of which are singletons, and roughly 3.1% rests with the top ten. The CDR3 sequence is 14 residues long. Germline values: CDR1 SGHTA, CDR2 FQGTGA. The V end was cut by 4 bases, the J end by 7 bases, with 14 bases between.

The specimen was peripheral blood. The sequence was obtained from a man in his fifties with active COVID-19. The chain recombines TRBV7-3 with TRBJ1-3; D gene unclear. CDR3 in DNA: TGTGCCAGCAGCTCGCTACGGACGGGGAACACCATATATTTT. Its protein product is CASSSLRTGNTIYF.